The rows below give T cell receptor beta chains drawn from one sample of a study of blood T cells in healthy people across ages. TCRdb reprocessed the 5' RACE reads with MiXCR, giving one entry per CDR3 protein. The sample consists of over a million distinct CDR3 sequences, roughly a quarter of them appearing once. These data also featured in a second study, about T cells of mothers and their children.

The sequenced sample consisted of blood. These receptor sequences come from a girl aged 2-15 years in good health. Each CDR3 is given with its conserved first and last residue. D genes are given only for firm matches. Clone size is shown for a subset of rows, as once, few, many or a class of expanded clone.

>TRBD1|TRBJ2-7|NA|TRBV18
TGTGCCAGCTCACTACCGGACAGGGGTTACGAGCAGTACTTC
CASSLPDRGYEQYF
>NA|TRBJ2-1|NA|TRBV28
TGTGCCAGCACACCGGAGGTGGCCTACAATGAGCAGTTCTTC
CASTPEVAYNEQFF
>NA|TRBJ2-5|few|TRBV6-2/TRBV6-3
TGTGCCAGCATCTCCGGGACGGAAGAGACCCAGTACTTC
CASISGTEETQYF
>TRBD2|TRBJ2-5|NA|TRBV29-1
TGCAGCGTCACCCTAGCTAGCGGGAGAGAGACCCAGTACTTC
CSVTLASGRETQYF
>NA|TRBJ1-1|NA|TRBV20-1
TGCAGTGCTAGAGATCCCCGGGGTGGGAACACTGAAGCTTTCTTT
CSARDPRGGNTEAFF
>TRBD1|TRBJ2-5|NA|TRBV7-3
TGTGCCAGCAGCTCCGGGACAGGGATGGGGACCCAGTACTTC
CASSSGTGMGTQYF
>NA|TRBJ2-5|few|TRBV20-1
TGCAGTGCTAGAGAACTGGCCGGGACACTCTGGGGTCAGTACTTC
CSARELAGTLWGQYF
>TRBD1|TRBJ1-2|few|TRBV25-1
TGTGCCAGCAGGAGGACAGGGGATAACTATGGCTACACCTTC
CASRRTGDNYGYTF
>NA|TRBJ1-2|NA|TRBV20-1
TGCAGTGCTGGGGCCCCGCTTGGGAGCTATGGCTACACCTTC
CSAGAPLGSYGYTF
>NA|TRBJ1-6|few|TRBV3-1
TGTGCCAGCAGCCAAGGGGATCCCCTCAGCCCCCTCCACTTT
CASSQGDPLSPLHF
>NA|TRBJ2-5|few|TRBV20-1
TGCAGTGCCGCGGCGAACCAACAAGAGACCCAGTACTTC
CSAAANQQETQYF
>NA|TRBJ2-7|NA|TRBV6-5
TGTGCCAGCAGTTACTCGAGGGACGGACTCTACGAGCAGTACTTC
CASSYSRDGLYEQYF
>TRBD1|TRBJ1-2|NA|TRBV20-1
TGCAGTGCTAGTTCCAGGGGGGACTATGGCTACACCTTC
CSASSRGDYGYTF
>NA|TRBJ2-5|few|TRBV7-9
TGTGCCAGCAGCTCACCAGCGGGACAGTGGGAGACCCAGTACTTC
CASSSPAGQWETQYF
>TRBD1|TRBJ1-4|NA|TRBV27
TGTGCCAGCAGTCCCTTGGACAGGGGAGAAGAACTGTTTTTT
CASSPLDRGEELFF
>NA|TRBJ2-7|few|TRBV21-1
TGTGCCAGCGCGGGGACAGGGTATTACGAGCAGTACTTC
CASAGTGYYEQYF
>NA|TRBJ2-1|NA|TRBV19
TGTGCCAGTAGTCTCGACCCCAGCGCCGGTGAGCAGTTCTTC
CASSLDPSAGEQFF
>NA|TRBJ2-7|many|TRBV7-9
TGTGCCAGCAGCTTAAACAGCTACGAGCAGTACTTC
CASSLNSYEQYF
>NA|TRBJ1-6|NA|TRBV6-6
TGTGCCAGCAGCCTGACAATGTCCCGCTCACCCCTCCACTTT
CASSLTMSRSPLHF
>TRBD2|TRBJ2-7|NA|TRBV27
TGTGCCAGCGCTCTAGCGGGGGGATCCTACGAGCAGTACTTC
CASALAGGSYEQYF
>NA|TRBJ1-3|few|TRBV5-1
TGCGCCAGCAGCTTGGGGATATCCTCTGGAAACACCATATATTTT
CASSLGISSGNTIYF
>NA|TRBJ2-1|NA|TRBV20-1
TGCAGTGCTAGAGATATTCGGACCATCCTGAACAATGAGCAGTTCTTC
CSARDIRTILNNEQFF
>NA|TRBJ1-2|few|TRBV29-1
TGCAGCGGTACGGACAGCGCTAACTATGGCTACGCCTTC
CSGTDSANYGYAF
>NA|TRBJ2-1|NA|TRBV12-5
TGTGCTAGTGGTTTGGTATTGAGGGGCTCCTACAATGAGCAGTTCTTC
CASGLVLRGSYNEQFF
>NA|TRBJ2-7|few|TRBV12-5
TGTGCTAGTGGTTGGGACGAGCAGTACTTC
CASGWDEQYF
>NA|TRBJ2-4|NA|TRBV29-1
TGCAGCGTTGTGGCGGAGCCTAAAGCCAAAAACATTCAGTACTTC
CSVVAEPKAKNIQYF
>NA|TRBJ2-7|NA|TRBV9
TGTGCCCGACGGGACGCTGGTTTTAACGAGCAGTACTTC
CARRDAGFNEQYF
>TRBD2|TRBJ2-1|NA|TRBV14
TGTGCCAGCACCCGGATAGCGGGGTCCTACAATGAGCAGTTCTTC
CASTRIAGSYNEQFF
>NA|TRBJ2-7|NA|TRBV7-9
TGTGCCAGCAGCCAAGTGGGGGCCGCAGCCTACGAGCAGTACTTC
CASSQVGAAAYEQYF
>NA|TRBJ2-1|NA|TRBV28
TGTGCCAGCAGTTTGCAGGGGCGGCCTGAGCAGTTCTTC
CASSLQGRPEQFF
>NA|TRBJ1-1|NA|TRBV7-2
TGTGCCAGCAGCTTATCAGCGGGTCTGAACACTGAAGCTTTCTTT
CASSLSAGLNTEAFF
>NA|TRBJ2-1|NA|TRBV9
TGTGCCAGCACCGTAGACGCGTCTGATGATGAGCAGTTCTTC
CASTVDASDDEQFF
>TRBD2|TRBJ2-1|once|TRBV3-1
TGTGCCAGCAGTCAAGATACGGGGGGGCAGTTCTTC
CASSQDTGGQFF
>NA|TRBJ1-5|few|TRBV20-1
TGCAGTGCTAACGGACAGAGCAATCAGCCCCAGCATTTT
CSANGQSNQPQHF
>NA|TRBJ1-5|NA|TRBV7-2
TGTGCCAGCAGCTCTCAGGGCAATCAGCCCCAGCATTTT
CASSSQGNQPQHF
>NA|TRBJ1-5|NA|TRBV12-3/TRBV12-4
TGTGCCAGCAGGGCGACGGACAATCAGCCCCAGCATTTT
CASRATDNQPQHF
>NA|TRBJ1-2|few|TRBV7-3
TGTGCCAGCAGCCCTAGTTCCCTTTGGCCGAACTATGGCTACACCTTC
CASSPSSLWPNYGYTF
>TRBD2|TRBJ2-7|many|TRBV25-1
TGTGCCAGCAGTGAATTGGGGACTAGCGTTACCTACGAGCAGTACTTC
CASSELGTSVTYEQYF
>NA|TRBJ2-3|few|TRBV5-1
TGCGCCAGCAGCTTTCCTCTCTTCGCTCTTAGCACAGATACGCAGTATTTT
CASSFPLFALSTDTQYF
>NA|TRBJ2-2|many|TRBV9
TGTGCCAGCAGCGTTAGGCAACTCCATTCCTGGGGTGGCGGGGAGCTGTTTTTT
CASSVRQLHSWGGGELFF
>TRBD2|TRBJ2-5|few|TRBV3-1
TGTGCCAGCAGTCGGGGGGACCCGACTTACAATGAGCTGTTCTTC
CASSRGDPTYNELFF
>NA|TRBJ1-2|few|TRBV12-3/TRBV12-4
TGTGCCAGCAGTTCCCCTCCGGGGGCTGACTATGGCTACACCTTC
CASSSPPGADYGYTF